A selection of T cell receptor beta chains follows, all from one sample in a study of neurological immune-mediated disorders. A single record per CDR3 protein comes from TCRdb applying MiXCR to the 5' RACE reads. There are about 66,000 distinct CDR3 sequences in the sample; nearly 3.5% occur only once, and 3% to 4% lies in the top ten. The sequenced material came from PBMCs. Source of these receptors: a man aged 35-49 years with multiple sclerosis. Each CDR3 is given with its conserved first and last residue. A D gene is named only where the DNA matches it firmly. Clone size is shown for a subset of rows, as once, few, many or a class of expanded clone.

DNA: TGTGCCAGCAGCCTTCAGCGGGGTAAGCGGCTGCATTTT; CDR3: CASSLQRGKRLHF; D: NA; J: TRBJ1-5; size: many; V: TRBV7-2
DNA: TGCAGTGCTAGAGGAGGGGGCCCCGGCACTGAAGCTTTCTTT; CDR3: CSARGGGPGTEAFF; D: TRBD1; J: TRBJ1-1; size: many; V: TRBV20-1
DNA: TGTGCCAGCAGCCAGTCGTTAGGAGGGGCTTACTACGAGCAGTACTTC; CDR3: CASSQSLGGAYYEQYF; D: NA; J: TRBJ2-7; size: many; V: TRBV4-2
DNA: TGCGCCAGCAGCTTGGATCCGGGACAGAGTTACAATGAGCAGTTCTTC; CDR3: CASSLDPGQSYNEQFF; D: TRBD1; J: TRBJ2-1; size: many; V: TRBV5-1
DNA: TGCGCCAGCAGTGGAACAGGGGAGGGCAAACTGTTTTTT; CDR3: CASSGTGEGKLFF; D: TRBD1; J: TRBJ1-4; size: many; V: TRBV10-1
DNA: TGTGCCAGCAGTCTCGGGACGGTGAGCACAGATACGCAGTATTTT; CDR3: CASSLGTVSTDTQYF; D: NA; J: TRBJ2-3; size: many; V: TRBV12-3/TRBV12-4
DNA: TGTGCCAGCAGCTTAGGCCGGGGGGCAGATACGCAGTATTTT; CDR3: CASSLGRGADTQYF; D: TRBD2; J: TRBJ2-3; size: many; V: TRBV7-8
DNA: TGTGCCAGCAGCTCGACAGGGCCCGGTGATAAGACCCAGAATTTT; CDR3: CASSSTGPGDKTQNF; D: TRBD1; J: TRBJ1-5; size: medium-sized; V: TRBV7-9
DNA: TGTGCCAGCTCACCACTCAGGGGGGGAGAGACCCAGTACTTC; CDR3: CASSPLRGGETQYF; D: NA; J: TRBJ2-5; size: many; V: TRBV18
DNA: TGTGCCAGCAGTTACTCAACGACCGGGACCTCCTACGAGCAGTACTTC; CDR3: CASSYSTTGTSYEQYF; D: NA; J: TRBJ2-7; size: NA; V: TRBV6-5